The T cell receptor beta chain under discussion was sequenced for a study of T cell changes during pregnancy in multiple sclerosis. Sequencing was performed with immunoSEQ multiplex PCR; in TCRdb, only in-frame clones are kept and a portion is missing. Of about 80,000 clones in the sample, roughly nine tenths are singletons; the top ten hold less than 3%. CDR1 and CDR2 (germline): MNHEY, SVGAGI. The J segment lost 6 bases and the V segment lost 7 bases, leaving 6 bases of the junction unmatched. This CDR3 comprises 13 residues. Sequencing used peripheral blood, obtained before pregnancy. The chain has TRBV6-5 and TRBJ2-7; 10 bases agree with TRBD2. The clonotype comes from a female donor with multiple sclerosis, enrolled in a pregnancy study. CDR3 sequence: CASNLAGAGEQYF. CDR3 nucleotides: TGTGCCAGCAATCTAGCGGGAGCTGGCGAGCAGTACTTC.